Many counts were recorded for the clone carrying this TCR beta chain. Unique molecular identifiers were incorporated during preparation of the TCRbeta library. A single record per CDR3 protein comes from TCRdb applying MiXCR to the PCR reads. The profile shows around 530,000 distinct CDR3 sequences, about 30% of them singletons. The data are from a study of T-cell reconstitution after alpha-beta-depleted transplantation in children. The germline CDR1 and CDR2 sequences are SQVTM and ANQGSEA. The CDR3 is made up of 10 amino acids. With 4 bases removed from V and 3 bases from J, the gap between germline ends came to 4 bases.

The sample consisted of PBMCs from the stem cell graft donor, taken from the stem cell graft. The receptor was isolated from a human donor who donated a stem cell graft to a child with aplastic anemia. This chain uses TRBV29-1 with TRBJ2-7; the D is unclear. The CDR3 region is CSVGDYEQYF. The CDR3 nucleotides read TGCAGCGTTGGAGACTACGAGCAGTACTTC.